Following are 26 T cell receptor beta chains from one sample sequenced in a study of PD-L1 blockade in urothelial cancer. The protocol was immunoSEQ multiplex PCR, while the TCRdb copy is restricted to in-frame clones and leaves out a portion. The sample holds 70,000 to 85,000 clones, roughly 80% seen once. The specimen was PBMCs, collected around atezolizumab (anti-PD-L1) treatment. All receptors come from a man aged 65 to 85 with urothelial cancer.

The CDR3 nucleotides are TGCGCCAGCAGCTCCCCCGGGACAGGGTTCACCGGGGAGCTGTTTTTT. It codes for CASSSPGTGFTGELFF. The V and J genes are TRBV5-1 and TRBJ2-2; TRBD1 agrees at 9 bases. The CDR3 has 16 residues. V gave up 3 bases and J gave up 4 bases; unmatched junction bases: 7. Germline CDR1 and CDR2: SGHRS and YFSETQ.

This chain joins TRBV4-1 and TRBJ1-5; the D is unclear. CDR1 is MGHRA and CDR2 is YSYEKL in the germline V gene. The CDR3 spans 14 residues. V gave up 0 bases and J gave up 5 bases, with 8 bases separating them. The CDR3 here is CASSQDDGYQPQHF. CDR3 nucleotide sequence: TGCGCCAGCAGCCAAGACGACGGGTATCAGCCCCAGCATTTT.

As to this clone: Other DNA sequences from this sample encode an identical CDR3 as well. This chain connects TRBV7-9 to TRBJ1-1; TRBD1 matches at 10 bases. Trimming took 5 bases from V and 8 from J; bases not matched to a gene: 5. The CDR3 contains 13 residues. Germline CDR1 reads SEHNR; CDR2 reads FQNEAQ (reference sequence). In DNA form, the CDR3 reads TGTGCCAGCAGCCCGGGACAGGGGACCGAAGCTTTCTTT. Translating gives CASSPGQGTEAFF.

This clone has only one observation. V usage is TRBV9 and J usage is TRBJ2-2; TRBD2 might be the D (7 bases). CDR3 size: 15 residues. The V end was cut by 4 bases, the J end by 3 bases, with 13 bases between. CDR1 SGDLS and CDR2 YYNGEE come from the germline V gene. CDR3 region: CASSPKGGYTGELFF. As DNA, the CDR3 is TGTGCCAGCAGCCCGAAGGGGGGGTACACCGGGGAGCTGTTTTTT.

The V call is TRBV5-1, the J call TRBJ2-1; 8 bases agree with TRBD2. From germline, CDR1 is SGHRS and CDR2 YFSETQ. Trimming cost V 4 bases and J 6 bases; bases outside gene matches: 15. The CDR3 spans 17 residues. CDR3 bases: TGCGCCAGCAGCCTTTTGCCCGGGACTAGTAATTTCAATGAGCAGTTCTTC. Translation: CASSLLPGTSNFNEQFF.

The CDR3 DNA reads TGTGCCAGCGGCCTACTAGCGGGAGGGCCAAATGAGCAGTTCTTC. Translated: CASGLLAGGPNEQFF. The chain is built from TRBV2 and TRBJ2-1, with 13 bases that match TRBD2. Trimming took 8 bases from V and 7 from J; bases not matched to a gene: 8. The CDR3 is made up of 15 amino acids. Germline values: CDR1 SNHLY, CDR2 FYNNEI.

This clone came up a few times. The CDR3 is CASSQLSTGTGGQETQYF. The CDR3 bases are TGCGCCAGCAGCCAACTCAGTACCGGGACAGGGGGCCAAGAGACCCAGTACTTC. J is TRBJ2-5 and V is TRBV4-1; TRBD1 matches 11 bases. Germline V gives CDR1 MGHRA, CDR2 YSYEKL. V shed 2 bases, J shed 1 base, and the junction held 9 bases outside the gene matches. The CDR3 has 18 amino acids.

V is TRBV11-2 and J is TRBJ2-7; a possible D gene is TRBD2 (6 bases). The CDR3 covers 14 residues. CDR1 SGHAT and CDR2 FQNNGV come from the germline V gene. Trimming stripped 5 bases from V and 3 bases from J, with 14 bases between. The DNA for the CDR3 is TGTGCCAGCAGCACCCGGGACTTAGACTACGAGCAGTACTTC. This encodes CASSTRDLDYEQYF. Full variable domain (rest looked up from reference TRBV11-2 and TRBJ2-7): EAGVAQSPRYKIIEKRQSVAFWCNPISGHATLYWYQQILGQGPKLLIQFQNNGVVDDSQLPKDRFSAERLKGVDSTLKIQPAKLEDSAVYLCASSTRDLDYEQYFGPGTRLTVT.

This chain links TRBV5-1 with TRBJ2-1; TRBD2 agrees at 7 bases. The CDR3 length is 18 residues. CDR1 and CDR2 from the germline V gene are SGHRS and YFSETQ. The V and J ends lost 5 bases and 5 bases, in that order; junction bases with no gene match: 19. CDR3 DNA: TGCGCCAGCAGACCTAATGGGGGGGGACCCAGCGCTAACAATGAGCAGTTCTTC. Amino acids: CASRPNGGGPSANNEQFF. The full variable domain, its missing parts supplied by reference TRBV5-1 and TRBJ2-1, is KAGVTQTPRYLIKTRGQQVTLSCSPISGHRSVSWYQQTPGQGLQFLFEYFSETQRNKGNFPGRFSGRQFSNSRSEMNVSTLELGDSALYLCASRPNGGGPSANNEQFFGPGTRLTVL.

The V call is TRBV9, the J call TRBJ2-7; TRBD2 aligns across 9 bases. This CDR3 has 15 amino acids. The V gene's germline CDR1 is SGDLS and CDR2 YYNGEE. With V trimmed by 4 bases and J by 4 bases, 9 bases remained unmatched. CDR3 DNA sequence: TGTGCCAGCAGCTCCTCACCCCTAGCGGGATACGAGCAGTACTTC. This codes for CASSSSPLAGYEQYF.

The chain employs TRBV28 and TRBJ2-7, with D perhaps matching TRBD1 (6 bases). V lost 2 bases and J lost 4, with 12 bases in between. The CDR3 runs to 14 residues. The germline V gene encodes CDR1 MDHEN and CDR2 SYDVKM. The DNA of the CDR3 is TGTGCCAGCAGTTTACCAGGGGCACAGTACGAGCAGTACTTC. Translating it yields CASSLPGAQYEQYF. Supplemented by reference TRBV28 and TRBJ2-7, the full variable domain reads DVKVTQSSRYLVKRTGEKVFLECVQDMDHENMFWYRQDPGLGLRLIYFSYDVKMKEKGDIPEGYSVSREKKERFSLILESASTNQTSMYLCASSLPGAQYEQYFGPGTRLTVT.

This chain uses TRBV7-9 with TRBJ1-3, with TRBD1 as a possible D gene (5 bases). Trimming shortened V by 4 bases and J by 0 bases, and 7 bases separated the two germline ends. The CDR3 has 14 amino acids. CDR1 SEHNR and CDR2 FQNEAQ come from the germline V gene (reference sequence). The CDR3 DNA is TGTGCCAGCAGCTGGGACTTCTCTGGAAACACCATATATTTT. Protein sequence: CASSWDFSGNTIYF.

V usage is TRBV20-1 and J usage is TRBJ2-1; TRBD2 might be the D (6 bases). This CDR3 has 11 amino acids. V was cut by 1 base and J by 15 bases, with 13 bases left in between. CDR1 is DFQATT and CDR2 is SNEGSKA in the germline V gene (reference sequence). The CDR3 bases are TGCAGTGCTAGAGTAGGGGACTCCCGGTTCTTC. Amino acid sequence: CSARVGDSRFF.

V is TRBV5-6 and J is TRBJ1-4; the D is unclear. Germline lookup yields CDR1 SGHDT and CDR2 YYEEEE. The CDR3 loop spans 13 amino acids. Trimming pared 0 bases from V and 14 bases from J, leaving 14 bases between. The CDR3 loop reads CASSLGPESKLFF. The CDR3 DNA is TGTGCCAGCAGCTTGGGGCCCGAAAGTAAGCTGTTTTTT.

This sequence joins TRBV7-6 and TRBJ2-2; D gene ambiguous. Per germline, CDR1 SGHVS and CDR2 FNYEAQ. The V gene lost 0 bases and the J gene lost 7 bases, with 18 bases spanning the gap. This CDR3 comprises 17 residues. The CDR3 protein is CASSLAWAAPKGGELFF. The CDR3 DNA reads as TGTGCCAGCAGCTTAGCGTGGGCAGCCCCGAAAGGCGGGGAGCTGTTTTTT.

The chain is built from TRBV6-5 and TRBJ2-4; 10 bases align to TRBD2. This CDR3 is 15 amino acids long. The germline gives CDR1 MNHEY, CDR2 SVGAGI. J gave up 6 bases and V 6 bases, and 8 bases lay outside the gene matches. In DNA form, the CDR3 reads TGTGCCAGCAGCCGTAGCGGGAGGATCACAAACATTCAGTACTTC. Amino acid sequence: CASSRSGRITNIQYF.

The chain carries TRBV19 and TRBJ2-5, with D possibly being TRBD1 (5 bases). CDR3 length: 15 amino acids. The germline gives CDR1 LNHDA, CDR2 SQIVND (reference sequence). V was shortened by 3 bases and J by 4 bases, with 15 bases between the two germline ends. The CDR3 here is CASSIKGSRLETQYF. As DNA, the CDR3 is TGTGCCAGTAGTATTAAGGGGTCGCGTCTAGAGACCCAGTACTTC.

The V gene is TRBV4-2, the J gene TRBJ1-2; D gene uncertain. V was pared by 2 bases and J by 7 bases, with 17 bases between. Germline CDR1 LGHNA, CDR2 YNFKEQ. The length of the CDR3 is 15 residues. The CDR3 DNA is TGTGCCAGCAGCCAAACTCTTGGGGAAAGCGGTGGCTACACCTTC. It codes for CASSQTLGESGGYTF.

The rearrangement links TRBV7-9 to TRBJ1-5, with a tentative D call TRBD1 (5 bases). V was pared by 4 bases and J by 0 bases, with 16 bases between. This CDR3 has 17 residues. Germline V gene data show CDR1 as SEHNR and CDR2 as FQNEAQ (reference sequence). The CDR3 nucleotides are TGTGCCAGCAGCTCTGGATATGGGGGGGATAGCAATCAGCCCCAGCATTTT. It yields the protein CASSSGYGGDSNQPQHF.

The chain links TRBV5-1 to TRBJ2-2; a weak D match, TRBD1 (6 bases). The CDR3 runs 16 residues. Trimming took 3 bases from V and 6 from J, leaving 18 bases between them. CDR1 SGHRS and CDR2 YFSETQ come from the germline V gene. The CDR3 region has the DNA TGCGCCAGCAGCTCAGGTTCAGGGGCGAAAGCCGGGGAGCTGTTTTTT. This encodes CASSSGSGAKAGELFF.

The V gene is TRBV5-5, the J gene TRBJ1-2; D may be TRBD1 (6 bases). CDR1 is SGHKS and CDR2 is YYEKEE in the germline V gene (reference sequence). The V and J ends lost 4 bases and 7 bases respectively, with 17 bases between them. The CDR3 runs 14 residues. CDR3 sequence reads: CASSQSRDIAGYTF. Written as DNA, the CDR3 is TGTGCCAGCAGCCAAAGCCGGGACATTGCTGGCTACACCTTC.

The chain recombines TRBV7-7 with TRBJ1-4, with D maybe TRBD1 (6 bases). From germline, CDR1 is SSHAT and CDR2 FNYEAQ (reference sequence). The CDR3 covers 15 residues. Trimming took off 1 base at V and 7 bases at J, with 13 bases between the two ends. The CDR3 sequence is CASSLGEQGTEKLFF. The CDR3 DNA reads TGTGCCAGCAGCTTAGGAGAACAGGGAACTGAAAAACTGTTTTTT.

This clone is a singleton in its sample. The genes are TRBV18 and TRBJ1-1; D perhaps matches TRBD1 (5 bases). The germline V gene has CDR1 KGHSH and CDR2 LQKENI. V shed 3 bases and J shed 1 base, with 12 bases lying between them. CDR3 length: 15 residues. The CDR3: CASSPGGGSNTEAFF. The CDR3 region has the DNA TGTGCCAGCTCACCCGGGGGAGGGTCGAACACTGAAGCTTTCTTT.

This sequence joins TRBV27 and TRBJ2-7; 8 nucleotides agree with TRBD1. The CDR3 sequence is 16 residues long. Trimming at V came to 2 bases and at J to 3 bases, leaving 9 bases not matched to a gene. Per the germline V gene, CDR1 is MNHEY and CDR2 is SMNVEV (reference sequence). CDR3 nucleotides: TGTGCCAGCAGTTTAGCGTTAACCGGGACAGGCTACGAGCAGTACTTC. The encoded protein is CASSLALTGTGYEQYF.

Here the CDR3 DNA reads TGTGCCAGCAGTTTATACCCCAGTCGGACAGGGGGCATCGATGAGCAGTTCTTC. It is translated as CASSLYPSRTGGIDEQFF. This chain connects TRBV28 to TRBJ2-1; TRBD1 aligns across 11 bases. The CDR3 totals 18 residues. J lost 8 bases, V lost 1 base, and 13 bases had no gene match. The germline V gene has CDR1 MDHEN and CDR2 SYDVKM. The full variable domain, rest sourced from reference TRBV28 and TRBJ2-1, is DVKVTQSSRYLVKRTGEKVFLECVQDMDHENMFWYRQDPGLGLRLIYFSYDVKMKEKGDIPEGYSVSREKKERFSLILESASTNQTSMYLCASSLYPSRTGGIDEQFFGPGTRLTVL.

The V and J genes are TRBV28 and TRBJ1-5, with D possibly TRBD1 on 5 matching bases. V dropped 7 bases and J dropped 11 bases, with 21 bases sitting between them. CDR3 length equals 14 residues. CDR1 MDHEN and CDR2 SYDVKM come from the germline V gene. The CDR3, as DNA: TGTGCCAGCACTACGCGGGGGAGCAGACGCACCCAGCATTTT. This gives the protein CASTTRGSRRTQHF.